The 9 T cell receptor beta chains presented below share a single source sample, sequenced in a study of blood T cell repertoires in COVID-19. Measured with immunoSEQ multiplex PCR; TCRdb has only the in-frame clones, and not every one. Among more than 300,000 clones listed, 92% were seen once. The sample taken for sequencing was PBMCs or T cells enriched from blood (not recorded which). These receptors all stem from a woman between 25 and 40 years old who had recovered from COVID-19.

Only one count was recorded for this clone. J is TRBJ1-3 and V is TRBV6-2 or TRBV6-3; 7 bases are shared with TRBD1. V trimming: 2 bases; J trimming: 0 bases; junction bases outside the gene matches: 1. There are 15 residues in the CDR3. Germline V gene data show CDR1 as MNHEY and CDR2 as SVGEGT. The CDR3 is CASSYGTDSGNTIYF. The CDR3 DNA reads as TGTGCCAGCAGTTACGGGACAGACTCTGGAAACACCATATATTTT.

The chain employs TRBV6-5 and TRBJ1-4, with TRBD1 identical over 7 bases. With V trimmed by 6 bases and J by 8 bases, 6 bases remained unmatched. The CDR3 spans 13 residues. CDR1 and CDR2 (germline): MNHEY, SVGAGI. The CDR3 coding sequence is TGTGCCAGCAGGCGAGGACAGGAGGAAAAACTGTTTTTT. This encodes CASRRGQEEKLFF.

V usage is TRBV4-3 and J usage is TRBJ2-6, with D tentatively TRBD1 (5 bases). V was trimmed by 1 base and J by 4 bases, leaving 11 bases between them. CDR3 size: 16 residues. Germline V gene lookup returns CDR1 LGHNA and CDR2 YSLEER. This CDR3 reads CASSQAKGPGANVLTF. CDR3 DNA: TGCGCCAGCAGCCAAGCCAAGGGGCCCGGGGCCAACGTCCTGACTTTC.

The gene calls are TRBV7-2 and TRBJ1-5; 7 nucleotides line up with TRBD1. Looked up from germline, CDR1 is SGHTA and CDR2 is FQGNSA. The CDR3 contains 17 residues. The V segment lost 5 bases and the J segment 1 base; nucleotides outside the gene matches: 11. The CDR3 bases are TGTGCCAGCAGCCGCGGCGGGGACAGTCAGAGCAATCAGCCCCAGCATTTT. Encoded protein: CASSRGGDSQSNQPQHF. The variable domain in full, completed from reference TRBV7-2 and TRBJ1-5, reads GAGVSQSPSNKVTEKGKDVELRCDPISGHTALYWYRQSLGQGLEFLIYFQGNSAPDKSGLPSDRFSAERTGGSVSTLTIQRTQQEDSAVYLCASSRGGDSQSNQPQHFGDGTRLSIL.

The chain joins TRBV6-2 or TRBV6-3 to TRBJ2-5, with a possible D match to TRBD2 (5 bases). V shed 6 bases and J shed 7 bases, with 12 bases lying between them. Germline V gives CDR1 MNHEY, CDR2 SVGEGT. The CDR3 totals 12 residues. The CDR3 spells CASSQTRGTQYF. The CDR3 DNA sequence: TGTGCCAGCAGCCAAACCCGGGGGACCCAGTACTTC.

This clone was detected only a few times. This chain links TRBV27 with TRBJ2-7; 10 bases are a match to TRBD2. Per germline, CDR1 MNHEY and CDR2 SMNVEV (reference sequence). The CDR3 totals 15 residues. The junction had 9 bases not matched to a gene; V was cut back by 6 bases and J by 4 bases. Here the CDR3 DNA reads TGTGCCAGCAGCAGAATTCTAGCGGGAGCTTACGAGCAGTACTTC. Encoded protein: CASSRILAGAYEQYF.

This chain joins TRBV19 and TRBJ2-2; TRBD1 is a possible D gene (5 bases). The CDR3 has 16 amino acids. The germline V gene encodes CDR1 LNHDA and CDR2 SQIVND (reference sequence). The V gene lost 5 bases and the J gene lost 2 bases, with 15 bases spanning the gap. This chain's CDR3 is CASSEQENANTGELFF. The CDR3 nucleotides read TGTGCCAGTAGTGAACAGGAGAACGCAAACACCGGGGAGCTGTTTTTT.

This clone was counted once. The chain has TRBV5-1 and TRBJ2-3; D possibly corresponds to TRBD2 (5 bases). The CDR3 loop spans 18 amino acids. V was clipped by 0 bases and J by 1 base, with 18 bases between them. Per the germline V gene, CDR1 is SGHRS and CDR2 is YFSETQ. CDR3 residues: CASSLALIGKRGTDTQYF. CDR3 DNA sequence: TGCGCCAGCAGCTTGGCCTTGATAGGGAAGAGGGGCACAGATACGCAGTATTTT.

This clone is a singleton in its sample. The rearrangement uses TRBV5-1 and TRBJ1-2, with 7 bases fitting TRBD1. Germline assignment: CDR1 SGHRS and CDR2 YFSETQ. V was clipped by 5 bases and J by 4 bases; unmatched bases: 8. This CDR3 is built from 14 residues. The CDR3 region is CASRFSRQGYGYTF. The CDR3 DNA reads TGCGCCAGCAGGTTCAGCCGACAGGGCTATGGCTACACCTTC. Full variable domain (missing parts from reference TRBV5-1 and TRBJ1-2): KAGVTQTPRYLIKTRGQQVTLSCSPISGHRSVSWYQQTPGQGLQFLFEYFSETQRNKGNFPGRFSGRQFSNSRSEMNVSTLELGDSALYLCASRFSRQGYGYTFGSGTRLTVV.